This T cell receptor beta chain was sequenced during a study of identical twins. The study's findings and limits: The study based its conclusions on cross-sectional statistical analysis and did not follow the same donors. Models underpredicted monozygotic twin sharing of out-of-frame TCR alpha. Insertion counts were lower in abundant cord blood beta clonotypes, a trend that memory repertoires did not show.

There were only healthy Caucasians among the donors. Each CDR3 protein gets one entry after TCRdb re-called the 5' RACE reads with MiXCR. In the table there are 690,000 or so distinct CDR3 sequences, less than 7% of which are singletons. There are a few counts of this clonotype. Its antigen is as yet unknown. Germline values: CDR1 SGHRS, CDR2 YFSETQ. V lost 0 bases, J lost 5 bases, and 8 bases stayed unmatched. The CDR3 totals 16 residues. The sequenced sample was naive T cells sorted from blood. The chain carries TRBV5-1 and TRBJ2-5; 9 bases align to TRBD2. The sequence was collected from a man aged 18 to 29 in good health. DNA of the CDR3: TGCGCCAGCAGCTTGGCCGGTCTAGCGGGGCAGGAGACCCAGTACTTC. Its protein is CASSLAGLAGQETQYF.